This entry lists 18 T cell receptor beta chains sequenced from one sample in a study of cytomegalovirus exposure and HLA in healthy donors. PCR primers comprised 60 Vbeta and 13 Jbeta primers. Generated by immunoSEQ multiplex PCR, the TCRdb table keeps only in-frame clones and is missing some. This table holds about 190,000 clones, 65% to 75% found once. The material sequenced was PBMCs. The receptors come from a man under 40 in good health and CMV-seropositive.

CDR3 loop: CASSASDRGAYGYTF. CDR3 coding DNA: TGTGCCAGTAGTGCGTCGGACAGGGGGGCCTATGGCTACACCTTC. This chain links TRBV19 with TRBJ1-2, with TRBD1 matching 10 bases. The V gene's germline CDR1 is LNHDA and CDR2 SQIVND (reference sequence). Trimming took 5 bases from V and 4 from J; bases not matched to a gene: 7. The CDR3 covers 15 residues.

On this clone itself: Mismatch with germline at one junction end may stem from a read error. The CDR3 here is CSSSLALGSGDPREQYF. CDR3 sequence (DNA): TGTTCCAGCAGCTTAGCGCTCGGGTCGGGAGACCCCCGCGAGCAGTACTTC. The chain joins TRBV7-9 to TRBJ2-7; D is perhaps TRBD2 (6 bases). From germline, CDR1 is SEHNR and CDR2 FQNEAQ (reference sequence). The CDR3 covers 17 residues. The complete variable domain, with remaining parts taken from reference TRBV7-9 and TRBJ2-7, reads DTGVSQNPRHKITKRGQNVTFRCDPISEHNRLYWYRQTLGQGPEFLTYFQNEAQLEKSRLLSDRFSAERPKGSFSTLEIQRTEQGDSAMYLCSSSLALGSGDPREQYFGPGTRLTVT.

V is TRBV7-3 and J is TRBJ2-2; 12 bases agree with TRBD1. CDR1 is SGHTA, CDR2 FQGTGA, per germline. Trimming removed 4 bases from V and 10 bases from J; junction bases left unmatched: 7. CDR3 length: 15 residues. The CDR3 region has the DNA TGTGCCAGCAGCTCAGCCGGGACAGGGGGCGAGGAGCTGTTTTTT. Its translation is CASSSAGTGGEELFF.

The rearrangement uses TRBV15 and TRBJ2-1; D call uncertain. The V and J ends lost 0 bases and 6 bases respectively, with 9 bases between them. Germline lookup yields CDR1 LNHNV and CDR2 YYDKDF (reference sequence). The CDR3 consists of 14 residues. The CDR3, as DNA: TGTGCCACCAGCAGAGATGGGCACTCCAATGAGCAGTTCTTC. Its protein product is CATSRDGHSNEQFF.

This clone was counted only a few times. The genes are TRBV6-1 and TRBJ2-5; possibly TRBD2 for D (7 bases). This CDR3 is built from 11 residues. Germline V gene data show CDR1 as MNHNS and CDR2 as SASEGT. Trimming shortened V by 8 bases and J by 5 bases, and 9 bases separated the two germline ends. The CDR3 sequence is CASGGAETQYF. The CDR3 nucleotides read TGTGCCAGCGGGGGGGCGGAGACCCAGTACTTC.

The chain joins TRBV5-1 to TRBJ2-5; TRBD2 matches at 11 bases. V lost 4 bases, J lost 6 bases, and 8 bases stayed unmatched. The CDR3 contains 15 residues. The germline V gene encodes CDR1 SGHRS and CDR2 YFSETQ. CDR3 coding DNA: TGCGCCAGCAGCCCCCTGGGACTAGCGGCCCAGACCCAGTACTTC. Translation gives CASSPLGLAAQTQYF.

This chain links TRBV19 with TRBJ2-7; TRBD2 matches 12 bases. Trimming took 9 bases from V and 7 from J; bases not matched to a gene: 4. The CDR3 is 12 amino acids. Germline V lookup: CDR1 LNHDA, CDR2 SQIVND (reference sequence). CDR3 sequence reads: CASGTSGLEQYF. The DNA for the CDR3 is TGTGCCAGCGGGACTAGCGGGCTAGAGCAGTACTTC.

The J gene is TRBJ2-4, the V gene TRBV11-2; the match to TRBD1 covers 9 bases. The V segment lost 1 base and the J segment 8 bases; nucleotides outside the gene matches: 6. The CDR3 covers 15 residues. Germline assignment: CDR1 SGHAT and CDR2 FQNNGV. Here the CDR3 DNA reads TGTGCCAGCAGCTTAGGGGACAGGGCTGGGGACATTCAGTACTTC. This sequence encodes CASSLGDRAGDIQYF.

V usage is TRBV7-6 and J usage is TRBJ2-5, with D perhaps TRBD1 (6 bases). Germline CDR1 reads SGHVS; CDR2 reads FNYEAQ. This CDR3 has 15 residues. V gave up 4 bases and J gave up 2 bases, with 14 bases separating them. The CDR3 sequence is CASSYTTGRQETQYF. Here the CDR3 DNA reads TGTGCCAGCAGCTACACTACAGGGCGGCAAGAGACCCAGTACTTC.

This sequence joins TRBV5-1 and TRBJ2-7; 9 bases line up with TRBD1. The CDR3 consists of 14 residues. Per the germline V gene, CDR1 is SGHRS and CDR2 is YFSETQ. V was clipped by 3 bases and J by 7 bases; unmatched bases: 8. DNA of the CDR3: TGCGCCAGCAGCTCCGGGACAGGGTTAATGGAGCAGTACTTC. Translation: CASSSGTGLMEQYF.

CDR3 coding DNA: TGCGCCAGCAGCCCCAATGCGGATGGACAGGATTCAGTGCAGTACTTC. It is translated as CASSPNADGQDSVQYF. The rearrangement joins TRBV4-1 to TRBJ2-7; 7 nucleotides line up with TRBD1. The germline V gene has CDR1 MGHRA and CDR2 YSYEKL. With V trimmed by 4 bases and J by 9 bases, 18 bases remained unmatched. There are 16 residues in the CDR3.

This clone appeared a few times. The chain couples TRBV13 to TRBJ2-1, with 9 positions matching TRBD2. The CDR3 contains 15 residues. With 4 bases clipped from V and 6 bases from J, the junction kept 7 bases outside the gene matches. The germline CDR1 and CDR2 sequences are PRHDT and FYEKMQ (reference sequence). The CDR3: CASSSIAGVGNEQFF. The CDR3 DNA reads as TGTGCCAGCAGCTCGATAGCGGGAGTCGGCAATGAGCAGTTCTTC. The full variable domain, in which reference TRBV13 and TRBJ2-1 provide the parts outside the CDR3, is AAGVIQSPRHLIKEKRETATLKCYPIPRHDTVYWYQQGPGQDPQFLISFYEKMQSDKGSIPDRFSAQQFSDYHSELNMSSLELGDSALYFCASSSIAGVGNEQFFGPGTRLTVL.

The chain has TRBV18 and TRBJ2-2, with 8 bases lining up with TRBD1. The CDR3 has 13 amino acids. J lost 6 bases, V lost 6 bases, and 3 bases had no gene match. CDR1 KGHSH and CDR2 LQKENI come from the germline V gene. DNA of the CDR3: TGTGCCAGCTCTGCGGACAGGGCCGGGGAGCTGTTTTTT. This sequence encodes CASSADRAGELFF.

The chain is built from TRBV18 and TRBJ2-7, with D unclear. The CDR3 sequence is 13 residues long. CDR1 is KGHSH and CDR2 is LQKENI in the germline V gene. Trimming pared 0 bases from V and 5 bases from J, leaving 8 bases between. CDR3 sequence: CASSPPASDEQYF. CDR3 in DNA: TGTGCCAGCTCACCACCGGCCAGCGACGAGCAGTACTTC. The complete variable domain, with remaining parts taken from reference TRBV18 and TRBJ2-7, reads NAGVMQNPRHLVRRRGQEARLRCSPMKGHSHVYWYRQLPEEGLKFMVYLQKENIIDESGMPKERFSAEFPKEGPSILRIQQVVRGDSAAYFCASSPPASDEQYFGPGTRLTVT.

This clone has ten or more counts. V is TRBV19 and J is TRBJ2-1, with 8 bases lining up with TRBD2. Trimming removed 4 bases from V and 6 bases from J; junction bases left unmatched: 8. Germline CDR1 and CDR2: LNHDA and SQIVND (reference sequence). The CDR3 has 15 residues. CDR3 sequence: CASSKTSGDFNEQFF. In DNA, the CDR3 is TGTGCCAGTAGTAAAACTAGCGGCGACTTCAATGAGCAGTTCTTC. Drawing the rest from reference TRBV19 and TRBJ2-1, the complete variable domain is DGGITQSPKYLFRKEGQNVTLSCEQNLNHDAMYWYRQDPGQGLRLIYYSQIVNDFQKGDIAEGYSVSREKKESFPLTVTSAQKNPTAFYLCASSKTSGDFNEQFFGPGTRLTVL.

The chain links TRBV5-6 to TRBJ1-1; no clear D gene. Germline lookup yields CDR1 SGHDT and CDR2 YYEEEE. The CDR3 length is 14 residues. Trimming took off 3 bases at V and 2 bases at J, with 11 bases between the two ends. The CDR3 nucleotides are TGTGCCAGCAGCTCAAAAACAGCTAACACTGAAGCTTTCTTT. Translating it yields CASSSKTANTEAFF.

V usage is TRBV7-6 and J usage is TRBJ1-4; D unclear. Trimming cost V 3 bases and J 5 bases, with 7 bases left between them. This CDR3 comprises 13 residues. The germline gives CDR1 SGHVS, CDR2 FNYEAQ. The CDR3 protein is CASSFAPNEKLFF. CDR3 nucleotides: TGTGCCAGCAGCTTCGCGCCGAATGAAAAACTGTTTTTT.

The chain uses TRBV7-3 and TRBJ1-2; no clear D. Trimming shortened V by 4 bases and J by 4 bases, and 13 bases separated the two germline ends. CDR1 is SGHTA, CDR2 FQGTGA, per germline. The length of the CDR3 is 14 residues. The CDR3 bases are TGTGCCAGCAGCTCAACCGGGGTGGTCTATGGCTACACCTTC. It translates to CASSSTGVVYGYTF.